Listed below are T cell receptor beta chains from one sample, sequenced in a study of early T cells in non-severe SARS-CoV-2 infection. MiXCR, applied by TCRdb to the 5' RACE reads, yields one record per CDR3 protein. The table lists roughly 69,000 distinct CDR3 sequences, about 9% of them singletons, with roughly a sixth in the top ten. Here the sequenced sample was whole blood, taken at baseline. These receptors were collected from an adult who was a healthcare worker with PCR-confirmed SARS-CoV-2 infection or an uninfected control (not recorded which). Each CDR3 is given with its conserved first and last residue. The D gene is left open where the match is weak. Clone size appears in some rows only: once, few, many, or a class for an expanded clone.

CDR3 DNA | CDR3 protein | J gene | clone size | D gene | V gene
TGTGCCAGCAGCCCTAACGTGGAAGCTTTCTTT | CASSPNVEAFF | TRBJ1-1 | - | - | TRBV7-2
TGTGCCAGCAGTCCCACCGGGACAGGAAACACCGGGGAGCTGTTTTTT | CASSPTGTGNTGELFF | TRBJ2-2 | many | TRBD1 | TRBV28
TGTGCCAGCTCACCATTACTGACTTCTGATACGCAGTATTTT | CASSPLLTSDTQYF | TRBJ2-3 | many | - | TRBV18
TGTGCCATTCAGACTAGCGGGAGTTACAATGAGCAGTTCTTC | CAIQTSGSYNEQFF | TRBJ2-1 | - | TRBD2 | TRBV10-3
TGTGCCACCAGTGACCGGGACAGGGGTTACTACAATGAGCAGTTCTTC | CATSDRDRGYYNEQFF | TRBJ2-1 | - | TRBD1 | TRBV24-1
TGTGCCAGCACCGCAAGGGCGGGCCAGCCCCAGCATTTT | CASTARAGQPQHF | TRBJ1-5 | medium-sized | - | TRBV12-3/TRBV12-4
TGTGCCAGCAGTGCTAACCAAATCAGGGTAACCTACGAGCAGTACTTC | CASSANQIRVTYEQYF | TRBJ2-7 | many | - | TRBV6-6
TGTGCCAGCAGTCTACGGAGGTTTGGAGATACGCAGTATTTT | CASSLRRFGDTQYF | TRBJ2-3 | many | - | TRBV6-5
TGCAGTGCTAGGACTCGACCCAGGAGCTCCTACAATGAGCAGTTCTTC | CSARTRPRSSYNEQFF | TRBJ2-1 | - | - | TRBV20-1
TGCAGTGCTAGAGATGCGGGACAGGGGGCCTACGAGCAGTACTTC | CSARDAGQGAYEQYF | TRBJ2-7 | many | TRBD1 | TRBV20-1
TGTGCCAGCAGCCTGACGGCCCGTGGCACTGAAGCTTTCTTT | CASSLTARGTEAFF | TRBJ1-1 | few | - | TRBV5-5
TGCAGTGCTAGTGGCGGGACTAGATACAATGAGCAGTTCTTC | CSASGGTRYNEQFF | TRBJ2-1 | - | TRBD2 | TRBV20-1
TGTGCCAGCAGTGAGGAGACCGGGACAGGGTATTCACCCCTCCACTTT | CASSEETGTGYSPLHF | TRBJ1-6 | few | TRBD1 | TRBV6-1
TGCGCCAGCCGCCCCGCGGGGGGGGCCCAGTCCTACAATGAGCAGTTCTTC | CASRPAGGAQSYNEQFF | TRBJ2-1 | many | TRBD2 | TRBV5-1
TGCAGCGTTGACTACACATCGTCGGGGGCTTTCTTT | CSVDYTSSGAFF | TRBJ1-1 | - | - | TRBV29-1
TGTGCCAGCAGTTTTGCAAGGGAATACGAGCAGTACTTC | CASSFAREYEQYF | TRBJ2-7 | many | - | TRBV6-5
TGCAGTGCTGGAGTGGATGAGCAGTTCTTC | CSAGVDEQFF | TRBJ2-1 | few | - | TRBV20-1
TGTGCCAGCAGCTTGGAGGCAGGAAGTTCCTACGAGCAGTACTTC | CASSLEAGSSYEQYF | TRBJ2-7 | few | - | TRBV5-4
TGTGCCAGCAGTTACCAACAGGGGCACGAGACCCAGTACTTC | CASSYQQGHETQYF | TRBJ2-5 | - | TRBD1 | TRBV6-5
TGTGCCAGCACCTCGACAGACTCCTACGAGCAGTACTTC | CASTSTDSYEQYF | TRBJ2-7 | few | - | TRBV6-5
TGTGCCATCAGACCAGGGGACTCCTCTGGAAACACCATATATTTT | CAIRPGDSSGNTIYF | TRBJ1-3 | many | - | TRBV10-3
TGCAGCGTTGTTGAGCAACCGGGACAGTTCTCAGTGCAGTACTTC | CSVVEQPGQFSVQYF | TRBJ2-7 | many | TRBD1 | TRBV29-1
TGTGCCACCAGTGATTCCCACTATGGCTACACCTTC | CATSDSHYGYTF | TRBJ1-2 | many | - | TRBV24-1
TGCGCCAGCAGCCGAGCAGACAGGGGCGAGCAGTACTTC | CASSRADRGEQYF | TRBJ2-7 | many | TRBD1 | TRBV4-3
TGTGCCAGCAGTGACCCAGGACAGGGGGATAATCAGCCCCAGCATTTT | CASSDPGQGDNQPQHF | TRBJ1-5 | - | TRBD1 | TRBV2
TGCAGGCCTCCCGGGACAGGGGTCTATGGCTACACCTTC | CRPPGTGVYGYTF | TRBJ1-2 | few | TRBD1 | TRBV20-1
TGTGCCAGCAGCACCGCGGGACTAGCGGGAGTCCCACTCGGGCATACGCAGTATTTT | CASSTAGLAGVPLGHTQYF | TRBJ2-3 | few | TRBD2 | TRBV7-9
TGTGCCAGCAGCTTATCCTTACAGCTCTACGAGCAGTACTTC | CASSLSLQLYEQYF | TRBJ2-7 | - | - | TRBV13
TGCAGTGCTAGAGGTCCGGGACAGTGGGGCAATCAGCCCCAGCATTTT | CSARGPGQWGNQPQHF | TRBJ1-5 | many | TRBD1 | TRBV20-1
TGTGCCAGCAGCCAGGAGCGCACTGAAGCTTTCTTT | CASSQERTEAFF | TRBJ1-1 | many | - | TRBV7-2
TGTGCCAGCAGCAGAGAGGGGGACAGGGTGGACGAGCAGTACTTC | CASSREGDRVDEQYF | TRBJ2-7 | medium-sized | TRBD1 | TRBV7-6
TGTGCCAGCAGTGAAAGAGGGTTCTTC | CASSERGFF | TRBJ2-1 | few | - | TRBV7-2
TGCAGCGTGGGGATTAGCGCTCAAGAGACCCAGTACTTC | CSVGISAQETQYF | TRBJ2-5 | - | - | TRBV29-1
TGTGCCTGGAGTGTGGGGGTCAATTCTTACAATGAGCAGTTCTTC | CAWSVGVNSYNEQFF | TRBJ2-1 | few | - | TRBV30
TGTGCCAGCAGCTTAGTAGCGCGCACCGGGGAGCTGTTTTTT | CASSLVARTGELFF | TRBJ2-2 | many | - | TRBV11-2
TGTGCCAGCAGCTTAGAGGGGGGTAGCGAGGAGACCCAGTACTTC | CASSLEGGSEETQYF | TRBJ2-5 | many | - | TRBV7-2
TGTGCCACCAGCAGAGGTCATACCTACGAGCAGTACTTC | CATSRGHTYEQYF | TRBJ2-7 | many | - | TRBV15
TGCGCCAGCAGCTTTGCTGTATCCTACGAGCAGTACTTC | CASSFAVSYEQYF | TRBJ2-7 | - | - | TRBV5-1
TGTGCCAGCAGTTCTCTAGCGGGAATCTCCTACGAGCAGTACTTC | CASSSLAGISYEQYF | TRBJ2-7 | few | TRBD2 | TRBV12-3/TRBV12-4
TGTGCCAGCAGTTATTTGGAGGGGGCTGGACAGCCCCAGCATTTT | CASSYLEGAGQPQHF | TRBJ1-5 | many | TRBD1 | TRBV6-6
TGTGCCAGCAGCCTCCGGGCCGACAGTGAGCAGTTCTTC | CASSLRADSEQFF | TRBJ2-1 | many | - | TRBV14
TGTGCCAGCAGTTCGACCTTTAGCAATCAGCCCCAGCATTTT | CASSSTFSNQPQHF | TRBJ1-5 | many | - | TRBV28
TGTGCCAGCAGTTATTCCTTCTACGAGCAGTACTTC | CASSYSFYEQYF | TRBJ2-7 | - | - | TRBV28
TGCGCCAGCAGTCTCCAGGGGAGGATGGAGACCCAGTACTTC | CASSLQGRMETQYF | TRBJ2-5 | few | - | TRBV5-1
TGCAGCTCCCGGCTAGCGGGAGGCCGGGAGCAGTTCTTC | CSSRLAGGREQFF | TRBJ2-1 | many | TRBD2 | TRBV29-1
TGTGCCAGCAGCCCCAAGCGCGAGACCCAGTACTTC | CASSPKRETQYF | TRBJ2-5 | - | - | TRBV3-1
TGTGCCAGCAGCCGTATCCAGACGTCCGGACTAGCGGGAAACACCGGGGAGCTGTTTTTT | CASSRIQTSGLAGNTGELFF | TRBJ2-2 | - | TRBD2 | TRBV5-5
TGTGCCAGCAGCCCACGGGCGGGGTCCAATTCACCCCTCCACTTT | CASSPRAGSNSPLHF | TRBJ1-6 | many | - | TRBV11-2
TGCGCCAGCAGCCAAGAGGATAGCACTGAAGCTTTCTTT | CASSQEDSTEAFF | TRBJ1-1 | - | - | TRBV4-1
TGTGCCAGCAGTTACTGGGGCCGTTTGAACACCGGGGAGCTGTTTTTT | CASSYWGRLNTGELFF | TRBJ2-2 | many | - | TRBV6-6
TGTGCCAGCAGCCCTAGCGGGAGGCCGTCCTACGAGCAGTACTTC | CASSPSGRPSYEQYF | TRBJ2-7 | many | TRBD2 | TRBV12-3/TRBV12-4
TGCAGCGTTGACATGGGGGCTGGCTATGGCTACACCTTC | CSVDMGAGYGYTF | TRBJ1-2 | many | - | TRBV29-1
TGTGCCAGCAGAGTATCTAGTAGCCACAATGAGCAGTTCTTC | CASRVSSSHNEQFF | TRBJ2-1 | - | - | TRBV28
TGCAGCGCCATGGAGTCCCGTGAAACCTACGAGCAGTACTTC | CSAMESRETYEQYF | TRBJ2-7 | - | - | TRBV29-1
TGTGCCAGCGCCTCCGCTAGGGGGCTTTACACCGGGGAGCTGTTTTTT | CASASARGLYTGELFF | TRBJ2-2 | few | TRBD1 | TRBV2
TGCAGCGTTGGACTAGCGAGGATCACAGATACGCAGTATTTT | CSVGLARITDTQYF | TRBJ2-3 | many | TRBD2 | TRBV29-1
TGTGCCAGCAGTCTAGCGCGATCCTACGAGCAGTACTTC | CASSLARSYEQYF | TRBJ2-7 | many | - | TRBV27
TGCAGTGCCAGACAGAGAAAGGGGGCTGAAGCTTTCTTT | CSARQRKGAEAFF | TRBJ1-1 | - | - | TRBV20-1
TGTGCCTGGAGTCAGTGGGGACAGGGGCTCGTTGGTCAGCCCCAGCATTTT | CAWSQWGQGLVGQPQHF | TRBJ1-5 | many | TRBD1 | TRBV30
TGCAGCGTCGCGATGGCGGTATCCGTACTGAACACTGAAGCTTTCTTT | CSVAMAVSVLNTEAFF | TRBJ1-1 | many | - | TRBV29-1